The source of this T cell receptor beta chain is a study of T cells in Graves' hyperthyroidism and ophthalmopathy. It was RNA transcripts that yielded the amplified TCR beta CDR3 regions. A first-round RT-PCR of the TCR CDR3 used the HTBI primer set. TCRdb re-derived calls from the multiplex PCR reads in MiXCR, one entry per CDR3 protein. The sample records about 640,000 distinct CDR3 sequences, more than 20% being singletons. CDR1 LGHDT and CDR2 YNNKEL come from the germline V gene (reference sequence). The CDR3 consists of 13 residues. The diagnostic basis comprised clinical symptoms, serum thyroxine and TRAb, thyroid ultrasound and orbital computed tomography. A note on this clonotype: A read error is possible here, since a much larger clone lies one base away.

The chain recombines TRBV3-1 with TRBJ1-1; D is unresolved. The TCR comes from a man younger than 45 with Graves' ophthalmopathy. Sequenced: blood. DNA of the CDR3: TGTGCCAGCAACCAAGACGGCAGCTCTGAAGCTTTCTTT. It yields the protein CASNQDGSSEAFF.